Detailed here is one TCR beta chain. Method: immunoSEQ multiplex PCR; TCRdb's copy keeps in-frame clones and lacks some. The table shows about 390,000 clones, with approximately 91% occurring only once. This record belongs to a study of Ad26.COV2.S vaccination and SARS-CoV-2 variants. Study context: Once, or twice with 56 days between doses, Ad26.COV2.S was given intramuscularly.

Treatment defined: 15 to 20 received Ad26.COV2.S at low or high dose, single or two shots; 5 received placebo; per-sample allocation not given. At day 63 after the first vaccine or placebo injection, samples were drawn. Its platform was an Ad26 vector, and its expressed antigen was Wuhan-strain SARS-CoV-2 spike. The sequences come from peripheral blood, collected in a trial of Ad26.COV2.S vaccine versus placebo. This clonotype originated in a person between 18 and 65 years old who received the Ad26.COV2.S COVID-19 vaccine or a placebo.

CDR3 residues: CSVGGNRADTQYF. For the CDR3, the DNA is TGCAGCGTTGGAGGTAATCGCGCGGATACGCAGTATTTT. This chain uses TRBV29-1 with TRBJ2-3; no clear D. This CDR3 region has 13 residues. The germline V gene has CDR1 SQVTM and CDR2 ANQGSEA. V lost 4 bases and J lost 6, with 14 bases in between.